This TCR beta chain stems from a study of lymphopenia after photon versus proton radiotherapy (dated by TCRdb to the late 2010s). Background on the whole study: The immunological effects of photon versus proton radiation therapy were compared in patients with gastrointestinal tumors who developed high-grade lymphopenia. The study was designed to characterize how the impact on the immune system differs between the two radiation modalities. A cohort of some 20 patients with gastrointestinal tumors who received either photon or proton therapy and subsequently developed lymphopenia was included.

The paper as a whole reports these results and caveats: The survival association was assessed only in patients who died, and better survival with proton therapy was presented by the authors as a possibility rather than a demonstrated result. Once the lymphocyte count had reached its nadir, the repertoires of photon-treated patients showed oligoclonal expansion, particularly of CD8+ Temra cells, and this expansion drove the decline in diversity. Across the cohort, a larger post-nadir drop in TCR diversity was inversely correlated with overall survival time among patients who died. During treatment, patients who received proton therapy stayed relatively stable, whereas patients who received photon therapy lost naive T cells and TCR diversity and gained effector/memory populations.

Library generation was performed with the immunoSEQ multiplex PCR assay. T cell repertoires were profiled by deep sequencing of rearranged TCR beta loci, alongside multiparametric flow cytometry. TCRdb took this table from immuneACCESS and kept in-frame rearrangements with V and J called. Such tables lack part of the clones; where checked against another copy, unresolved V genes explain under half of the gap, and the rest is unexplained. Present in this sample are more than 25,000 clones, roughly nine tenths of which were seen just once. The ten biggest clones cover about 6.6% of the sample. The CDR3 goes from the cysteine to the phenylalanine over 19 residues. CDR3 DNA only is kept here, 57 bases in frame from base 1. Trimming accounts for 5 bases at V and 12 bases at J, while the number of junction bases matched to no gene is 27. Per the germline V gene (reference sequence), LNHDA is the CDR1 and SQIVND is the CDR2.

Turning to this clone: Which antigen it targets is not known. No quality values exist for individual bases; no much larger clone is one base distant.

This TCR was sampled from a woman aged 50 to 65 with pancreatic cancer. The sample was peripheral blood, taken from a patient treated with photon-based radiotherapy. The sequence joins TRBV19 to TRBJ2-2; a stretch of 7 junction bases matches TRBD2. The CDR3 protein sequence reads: CASSPLSGSGDPEQDKLFF. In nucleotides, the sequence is TGTGCCAGTAGTCCCCTTTCGGGCAGCGGGGATCCCGAACAAGATAAGCTGTTTTTT.